The 6 T cell receptor beta chains in this list originate from one sample, sequenced in a study of blood T cell repertoires in COVID-19. Profiled with immunoSEQ multiplex PCR; TCRdb holds only in-frame clones, not every one. The sample contains some 200,000 clones, about 85% of which appear only once. Specimen: peripheral blood. These receptors were taken from a man between 50 and 59 years old who had recovered from COVID-19.

The genes are TRBV11-2 and TRBJ1-5; unclear D gene. V was trimmed by 6 bases and J by 3 bases, leaving 9 bases between them. CDR1 is SGHAT and CDR2 is FQNNGV in the germline V gene. The CDR3 has 13 residues. CDR3 in amino acids: CASSRVLNQPQHF. The CDR3 DNA is TGTGCCAGCAGTCGGGTGCTCAATCAGCCCCAGCATTTT.

V is TRBV18 and J is TRBJ2-7; TRBD2 aligns across 12 bases. The CDR3 runs 14 residues. Trimming took 1 base from V and 7 from J; bases not matched to a gene: 2. Germline CDR1 reads KGHSH; CDR2 reads LQKENI. This chain's CDR3 is CASSPLGLAGEQYF. CDR3 DNA sequence: TGTGCCAGCTCACCACTCGGACTAGCGGGAGAGCAGTACTTC.

The chain recombines TRBV11-2 with TRBJ2-1; 8 bases map to TRBD2. Trimming at V came to 3 bases and at J to 2 bases, leaving 9 bases not matched to a gene. This CDR3 spans 17 amino acids. Germline CDR1 and CDR2: SGHAT and FQNNGV. The CDR3, as DNA: TGTGCCAGCAGCTTGAGTTTAGCGGGACATCCCTACAATGAGCAGTTCTTC. This gives the protein CASSLSLAGHPYNEQFF.

The chain joins TRBV5-4 to TRBJ2-2; perhaps TRBD2 as D (5 bases). This CDR3 region has 15 residues. CDR1 is SGHNT and CDR2 is YYREEE in the germline V gene (reference sequence). Trimming took off 0 bases at V and 6 bases at J, with 12 bases between the two ends. The DNA of the CDR3 is TGTGCCAGCAGCTTGGCGGGAACCAGGCCCGGGGAGCTGTTTTTT. This gives the protein CASSLAGTRPGELFF.

The chain is built from TRBV19 and TRBJ1-2; perhaps TRBD1 as D (6 bases). The CDR3 is 13 amino acids. Trimming took 5 bases from V and 2 from J, leaving 9 bases between them. Germline CDR1 LNHDA, CDR2 SQIVND (reference sequence). The DNA of the CDR3 is TGTGCCAGTAGTCGTACAGGGAACTATGGCTACACCTTC. Amino acids: CASSRTGNYGYTF.

This clone was found once. The rearrangement links TRBV18 to TRBJ2-1, with D perhaps TRBD2 (6 bases). Between the trimmed V and J ends, which lost 3 bases and 10 bases, there was a span of 13 bases. CDR1 and CDR2 from the germline V gene are KGHSH and LQKENI. The CDR3 extends over 13 amino acids. CDR3 sequence (DNA): TGTGCCAGCTCACCCCTAGCGTACGGCGAGCAGTTCTTC. Its protein product is CASSPLAYGEQFF.